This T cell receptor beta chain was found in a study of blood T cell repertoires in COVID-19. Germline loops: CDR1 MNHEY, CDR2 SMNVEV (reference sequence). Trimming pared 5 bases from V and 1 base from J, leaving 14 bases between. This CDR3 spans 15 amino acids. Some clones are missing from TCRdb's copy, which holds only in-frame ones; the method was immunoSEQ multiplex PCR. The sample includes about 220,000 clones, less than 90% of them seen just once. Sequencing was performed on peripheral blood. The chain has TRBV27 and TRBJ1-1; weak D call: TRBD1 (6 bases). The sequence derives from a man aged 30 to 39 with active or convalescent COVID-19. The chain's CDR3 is CASSLGTKKNTEAFF. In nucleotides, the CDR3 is TGTGCCAGCAGTCTAGGGACAAAGAAGAACACTGAAGCTTTCTTT.